The present T cell receptor (beta chain) was sequenced within a study of T cells in Graves' hyperthyroidism and ophthalmopathy. Turning to the study itself: Specimen type is peripheral blood, collected at initial diagnosis prior to any treatment.

Investigators excluded patients with uncontrolled infection, other autoimmune disease, pregnancy or lactation. Researchers took RNA transcripts and amplified the TCR beta CDR3 regions from them. First-round RT-PCR with HTBI primers amplified the TCR CDR3 region. Via MiXCR, TCRdb re-called the multiplex PCR reads, giving one row per CDR3 protein. The sample contains about 37,000 distinct CDR3 sequences, approximately 52% of which appear only once. Unmatched junction bases numbered 3, after V lost 4 bases and J lost 2 bases. Germline V gene sequence: CDR1 SGHRS, CDR2 YFSETQ. There are 14 residues in the CDR3. This clonotype appeared many times.

Sequencing used blood. The chain couples TRBV5-1 to TRBJ2-7; 10 nucleotides agree with TRBD2. The TCR comes from a man aged 40-49 years with Graves' ophthalmopathy. The CDR3 DNA reads as TGCGCCAGCAGCGTGACTAGCGGGCCCTACGAGCAGTACTTC. Translated, it gives CASSVTSGPYEQYF. Filled out from reference TRBV5-1 and TRBJ2-7, the complete variable domain reads KAGVTQTPRYLIKTRGQQVTLSCSPISGHRSVSWYQQTPGQGLQFLFEYFSETQRNKGNFPGRFSGRQFSNSRSEMNVSTLELGDSALYLCASSVTSGPYEQYFGPGTRLTVT.